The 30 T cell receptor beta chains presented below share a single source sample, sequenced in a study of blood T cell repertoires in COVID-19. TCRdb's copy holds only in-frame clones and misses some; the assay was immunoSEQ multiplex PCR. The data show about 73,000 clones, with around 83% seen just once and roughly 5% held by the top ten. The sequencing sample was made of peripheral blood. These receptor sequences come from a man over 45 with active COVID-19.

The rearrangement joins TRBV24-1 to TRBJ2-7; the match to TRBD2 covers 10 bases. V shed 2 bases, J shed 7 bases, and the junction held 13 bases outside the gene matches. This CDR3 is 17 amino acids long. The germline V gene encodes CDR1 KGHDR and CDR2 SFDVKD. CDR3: CATSDSLPSGGRGEQYF. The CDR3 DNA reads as TGTGCCACCAGTGATTCTCTACCTAGCGGGGGTCGAGGGGAGCAGTACTTC.

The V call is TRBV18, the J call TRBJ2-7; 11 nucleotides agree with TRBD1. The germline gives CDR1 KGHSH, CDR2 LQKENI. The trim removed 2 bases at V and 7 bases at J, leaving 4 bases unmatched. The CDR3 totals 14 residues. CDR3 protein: CASSPGTGGKEQYF. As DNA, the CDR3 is TGTGCCAGCTCACCAGGGACAGGGGGGAAAGAGCAGTACTTC.

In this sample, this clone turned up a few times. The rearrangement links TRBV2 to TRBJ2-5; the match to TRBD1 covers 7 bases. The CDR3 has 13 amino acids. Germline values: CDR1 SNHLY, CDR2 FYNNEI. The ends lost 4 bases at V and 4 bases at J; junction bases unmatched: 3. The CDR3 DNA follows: TGTGCCAGCAGTGGAGGGGGCGGAGAGACCCAGTACTTC. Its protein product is CASSGGGGETQYF.

CDR3 region: CASSQGGGEQYF. The CDR3 nucleotides are TGTGCCAGCAGCCAAGGCGGGGGAGAGCAGTACTTC. The chain uses TRBV3-1 (or the pseudogene TRBV3-2) and TRBJ2-7, with TRBD2 matching over 7 bases. This CDR3 has 12 amino acids. The germline gives CDR1 LGHDT, CDR2 YNNKEL (reference sequence). Trimming cost V 1 base and J 7 bases; bases outside gene matches: 1.

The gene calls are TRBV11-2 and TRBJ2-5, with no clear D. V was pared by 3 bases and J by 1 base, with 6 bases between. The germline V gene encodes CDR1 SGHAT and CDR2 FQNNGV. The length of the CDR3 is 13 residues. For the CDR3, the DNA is TGTGCCAGCAGCTTTGGCAGCCAAGAGACCCAGTACTTC. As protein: CASSFGSQETQYF.

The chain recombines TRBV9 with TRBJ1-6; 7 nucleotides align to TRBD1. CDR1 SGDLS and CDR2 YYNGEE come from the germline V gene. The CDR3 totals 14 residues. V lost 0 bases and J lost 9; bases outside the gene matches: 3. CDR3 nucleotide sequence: TGTGCCAGCAGCGTAGGGCAGGGGGTTTCACCCCTCCACTTT. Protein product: CASSVGQGVSPLHF.

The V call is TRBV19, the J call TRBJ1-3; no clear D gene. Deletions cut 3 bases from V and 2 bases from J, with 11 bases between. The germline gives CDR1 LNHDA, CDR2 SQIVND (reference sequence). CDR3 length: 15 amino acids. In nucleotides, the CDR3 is TGTGCCAGTAGTATCTCACAAGTCGCTGGAAACACCATATATTTT. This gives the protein CASSISQVAGNTIYF.

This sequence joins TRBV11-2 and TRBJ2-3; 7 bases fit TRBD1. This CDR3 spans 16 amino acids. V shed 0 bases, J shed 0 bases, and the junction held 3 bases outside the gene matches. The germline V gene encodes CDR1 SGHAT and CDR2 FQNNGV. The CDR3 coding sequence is TGTGCCAGCAGCTTAGAGCCGGGACAGAGCACAGATACGCAGTATTTT. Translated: CASSLEPGQSTDTQYF.

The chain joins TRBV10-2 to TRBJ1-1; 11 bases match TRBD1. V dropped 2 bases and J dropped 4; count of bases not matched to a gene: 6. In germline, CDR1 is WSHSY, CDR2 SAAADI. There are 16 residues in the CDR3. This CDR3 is CASSEPRDRGGTEAFF. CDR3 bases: TGCGCCAGCAGTGAGCCCCGGGACAGGGGGGGCACTGAAGCTTTCTTT.

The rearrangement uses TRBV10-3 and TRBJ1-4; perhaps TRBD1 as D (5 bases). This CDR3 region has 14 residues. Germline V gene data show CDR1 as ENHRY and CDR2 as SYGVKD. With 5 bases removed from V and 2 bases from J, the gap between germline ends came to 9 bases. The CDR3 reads CAISPQATNEKLFF. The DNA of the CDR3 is TGTGCCATCAGTCCACAGGCGACTAATGAAAAACTGTTTTTT.

CDR3 loop: CASSLWGRVTEAFF. In nucleotides, the CDR3 is TGTGCCAGCAGCTTATGGGGCAGGGTGACTGAAGCTTTCTTT. This chain uses TRBV13 with TRBJ1-1; D might be TRBD1 (5 bases). CDR3 size: 14 residues. V was clipped by 2 bases and J by 5 bases, with 12 bases between them. Germline values: CDR1 PRHDT, CDR2 FYEKMQ (reference sequence).

The CDR3 loop reads CASSGGFEGWAFF. For the CDR3, the DNA is TGTGCCAGCAGCGGAGGATTCGAGGGATGGGCTTTCTTT. The chain is built from TRBV5-6 and TRBJ1-1, with D uncertain. V lost 4 bases, J lost 11 bases, and 18 bases lay in between. This CDR3 contains 13 residues. Per germline, CDR1 SGHDT and CDR2 YYEEEE. Full variable domain (outside the CDR3, taken from reference TRBV5-6 and TRBJ1-1): DAGVTQSPTHLIKTRGQQVTLRCSPKSGHDTVSWYQQALGQGPQFIFQYYEEEERQRGNFPDRFSGHQFPNYSSELNVNALLLGDSALYLCASSGGFEGWAFFGQGTRLTVV.

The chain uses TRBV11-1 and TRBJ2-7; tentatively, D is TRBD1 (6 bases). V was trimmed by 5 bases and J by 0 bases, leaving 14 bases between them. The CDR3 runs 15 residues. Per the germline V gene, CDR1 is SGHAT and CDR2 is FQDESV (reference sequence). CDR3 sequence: CASSPRQVPSYEQYF. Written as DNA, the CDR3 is TGTGCCAGCAGCCCCCGACAGGTTCCCTCCTACGAGCAGTACTTC.

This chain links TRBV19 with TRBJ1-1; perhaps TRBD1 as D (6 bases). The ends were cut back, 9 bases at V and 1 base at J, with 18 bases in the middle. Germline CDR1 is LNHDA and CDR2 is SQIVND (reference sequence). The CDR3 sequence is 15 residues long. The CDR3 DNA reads TGTGCCAGCAAAAATCAGGACAGACCGAACACTGAAGCTTTCTTT. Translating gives CASKNQDRPNTEAFF.

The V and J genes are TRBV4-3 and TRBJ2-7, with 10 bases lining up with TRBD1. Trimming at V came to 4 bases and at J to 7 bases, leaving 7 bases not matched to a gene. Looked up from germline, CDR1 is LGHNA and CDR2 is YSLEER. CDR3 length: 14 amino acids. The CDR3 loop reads CASSLDRGLREQYF. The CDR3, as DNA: TGCGCCAGCAGCCTAGACAGGGGGCTAAGGGAGCAGTACTTC.

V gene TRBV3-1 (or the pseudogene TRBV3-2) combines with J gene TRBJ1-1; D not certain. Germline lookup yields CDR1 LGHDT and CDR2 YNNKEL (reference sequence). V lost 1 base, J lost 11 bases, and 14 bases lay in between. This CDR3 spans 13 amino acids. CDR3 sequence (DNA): TGTGCCAGCAGCCAAGGGACTGGCCTCGCGGCTTTCTTT. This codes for CASSQGTGLAAFF.

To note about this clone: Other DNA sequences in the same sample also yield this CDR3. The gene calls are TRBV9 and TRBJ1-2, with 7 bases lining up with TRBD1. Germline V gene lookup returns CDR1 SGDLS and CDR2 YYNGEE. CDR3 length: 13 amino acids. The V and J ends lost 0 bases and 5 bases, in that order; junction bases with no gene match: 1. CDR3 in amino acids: CASSVETGYGYTF. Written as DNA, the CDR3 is TGTGCCAGCAGCGTAGAGACAGGGTATGGCTACACCTTC.

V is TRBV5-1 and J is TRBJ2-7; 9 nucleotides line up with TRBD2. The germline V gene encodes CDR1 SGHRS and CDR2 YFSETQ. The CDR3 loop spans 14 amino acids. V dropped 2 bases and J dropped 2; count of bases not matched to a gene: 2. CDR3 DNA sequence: TGCGCCAGCAGCTTTAGCGGGGGCACCTACGAGCAGTACTTC. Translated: CASSFSGGTYEQYF.

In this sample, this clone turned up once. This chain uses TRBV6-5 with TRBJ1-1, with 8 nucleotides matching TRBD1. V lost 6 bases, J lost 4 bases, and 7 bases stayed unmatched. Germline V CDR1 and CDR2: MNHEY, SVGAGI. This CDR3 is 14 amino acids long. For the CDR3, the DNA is TGTGCCAGCAGCAGGGGGCTGGGCGGCACTGAAGCTTTCTTT. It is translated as CASSRGLGGTEAFF.

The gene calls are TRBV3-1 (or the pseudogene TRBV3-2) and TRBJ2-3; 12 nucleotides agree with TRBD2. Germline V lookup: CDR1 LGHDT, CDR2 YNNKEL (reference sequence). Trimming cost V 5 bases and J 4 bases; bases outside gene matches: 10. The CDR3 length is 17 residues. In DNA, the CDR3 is TGTGCCAGCAGCAGAGCGCTAGCGGGGGGGCCCGCAGATACGCAGTATTTT. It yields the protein CASSRALAGGPADTQYF.

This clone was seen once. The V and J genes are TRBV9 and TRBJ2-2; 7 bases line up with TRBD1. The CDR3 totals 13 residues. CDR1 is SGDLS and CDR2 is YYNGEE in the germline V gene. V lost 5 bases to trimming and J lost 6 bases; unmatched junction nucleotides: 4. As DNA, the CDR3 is TGTGCCAGCAGTGACAGGGCTCCCGGGGAGCTGTTTTTT. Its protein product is CASSDRAPGELFF. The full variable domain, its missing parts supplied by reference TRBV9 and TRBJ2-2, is DSGVTQTPKHLITATGQRVTLRCSPRSGDLSVYWYQQSLDQGLQFLIQYYNGEERAKGNILERFSAQQFPDLHSELNLSSLELGDSALYFCASSDRAPGELFFGEGSRLTVL.

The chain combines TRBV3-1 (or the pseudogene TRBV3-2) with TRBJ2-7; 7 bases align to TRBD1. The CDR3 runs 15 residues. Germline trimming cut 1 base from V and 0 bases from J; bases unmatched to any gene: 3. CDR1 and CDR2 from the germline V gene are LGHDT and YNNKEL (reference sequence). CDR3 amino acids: CASSQGWTGSYEQYF. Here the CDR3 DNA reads TGTGCCAGCAGCCAAGGGTGGACAGGCTCCTACGAGCAGTACTTC.

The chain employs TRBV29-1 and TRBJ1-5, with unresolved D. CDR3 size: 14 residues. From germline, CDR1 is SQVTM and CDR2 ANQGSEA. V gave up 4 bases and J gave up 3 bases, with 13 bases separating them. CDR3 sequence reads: CSVGRAGSNQPQHF. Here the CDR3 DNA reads TGCAGCGTTGGGCGGGCCGGTTCCAATCAGCCCCAGCATTTT.

The CDR3 coding sequence is TGTGCCAGCAGTTTCGTGGGGGCTCCGCGGGAGCAGTACTTC. Amino acids: CASSFVGAPREQYF. The chain combines TRBV28 with TRBJ2-7, with TRBD1 as a possible D gene (6 bases). Per germline, CDR1 MDHEN and CDR2 SYDVKM. The V and J ends lost 3 bases and 7 bases respectively, with 16 bases between them. This CDR3 region has 14 residues.

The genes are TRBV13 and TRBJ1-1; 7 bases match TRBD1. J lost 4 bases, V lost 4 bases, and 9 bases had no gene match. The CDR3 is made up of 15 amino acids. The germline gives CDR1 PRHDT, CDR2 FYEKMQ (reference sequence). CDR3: CASSSTDRSGTEAFF. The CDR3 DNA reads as TGTGCCAGCAGCTCAACGGACAGGTCGGGCACTGAAGCTTTCTTT.

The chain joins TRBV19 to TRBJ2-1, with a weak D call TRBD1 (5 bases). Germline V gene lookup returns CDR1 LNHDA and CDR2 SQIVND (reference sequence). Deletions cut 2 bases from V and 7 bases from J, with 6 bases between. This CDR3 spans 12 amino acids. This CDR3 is CASSIRGNEQFF. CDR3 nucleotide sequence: TGTGCCAGTAGTATAAGGGGAAATGAGCAGTTCTTC. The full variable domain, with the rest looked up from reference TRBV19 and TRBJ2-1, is DGGITQSPKYLFRKEGQNVTLSCEQNLNHDAMYWYRQDPGQGLRLIYYSQIVNDFQKGDIAEGYSVSREKKESFPLTVTSAQKNPTAFYLCASSIRGNEQFFGPGTRLTVL.

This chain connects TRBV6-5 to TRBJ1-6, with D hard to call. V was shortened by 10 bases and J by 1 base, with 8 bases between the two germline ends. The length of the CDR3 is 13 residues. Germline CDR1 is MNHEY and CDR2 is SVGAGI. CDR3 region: CATRRSYNSPLHF. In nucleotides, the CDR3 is TGTGCCACCCGGAGGTCCTATAATTCACCCCTCCACTTT.

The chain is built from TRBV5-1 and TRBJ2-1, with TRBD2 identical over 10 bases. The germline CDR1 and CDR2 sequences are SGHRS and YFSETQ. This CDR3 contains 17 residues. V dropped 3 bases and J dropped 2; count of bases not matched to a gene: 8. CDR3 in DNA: TGCGCCAGCAGCTCAATGACTAGCGGGTACACCTACAATGAGCAGTTCTTC. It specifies CASSSMTSGYTYNEQFF. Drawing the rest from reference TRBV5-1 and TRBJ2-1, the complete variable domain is KAGVTQTPRYLIKTRGQQVTLSCSPISGHRSVSWYQQTPGQGLQFLFEYFSETQRNKGNFPGRFSGRQFSNSRSEMNVSTLELGDSALYLCASSSMTSGYTYNEQFFGPGTRLTVL.

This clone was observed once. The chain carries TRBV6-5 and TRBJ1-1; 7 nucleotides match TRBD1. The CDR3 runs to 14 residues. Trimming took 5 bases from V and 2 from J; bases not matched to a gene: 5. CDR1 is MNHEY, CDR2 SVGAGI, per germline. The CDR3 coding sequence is TGTGCCAGCAGTAGACAGGGCGTTAACACTGAAGCTTTCTTT. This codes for CASSRQGVNTEAFF.

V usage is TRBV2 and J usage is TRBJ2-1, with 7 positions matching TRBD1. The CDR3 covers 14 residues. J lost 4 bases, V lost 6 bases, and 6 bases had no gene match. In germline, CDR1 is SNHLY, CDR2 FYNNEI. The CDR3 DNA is TGTGCCAGCAGATTAGGACAGGTTTACAATGAGCAGTTCTTC. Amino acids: CASRLGQVYNEQFF.